The T cell receptor beta chain described here comes from a study of control samples from healthy donors and cancer patients. The method was immunoSEQ multiplex PCR; TCRdb's version includes in-frame clones alone and lacks a portion of them. Here the sample spans 95,000 to 100,000 clones, around 89% being singletons. Trimming stripped 4 bases from V and 9 bases from J, with 16 bases between. The germline gives CDR1 SGHRS, CDR2 YFSETQ. This CDR3 contains 13 residues. The rearrangement joins TRBV5-1 to TRBJ1-2; D remains ambiguous. The clonotype comes from a young man in good health. Sequencing was performed on blood. The CDR3: CASSPGLESSYTF. The CDR3 DNA follows: TGCGCCAGCAGCCCCGGACTCGAATCTAGCTACACCTTC.